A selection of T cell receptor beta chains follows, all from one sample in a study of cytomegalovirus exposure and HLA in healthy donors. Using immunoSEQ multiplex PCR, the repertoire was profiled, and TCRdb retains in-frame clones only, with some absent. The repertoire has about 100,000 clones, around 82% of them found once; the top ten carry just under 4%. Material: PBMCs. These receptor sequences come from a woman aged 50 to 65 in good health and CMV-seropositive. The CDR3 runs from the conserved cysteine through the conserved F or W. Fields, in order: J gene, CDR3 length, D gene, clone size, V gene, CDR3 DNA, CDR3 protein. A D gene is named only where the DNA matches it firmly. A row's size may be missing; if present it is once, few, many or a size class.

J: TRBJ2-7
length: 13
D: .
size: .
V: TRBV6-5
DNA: TGTGCCAGCGGAGGGGTAGAGGACTACGAGCAGTACTTC
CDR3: CASGGVEDYEQYF

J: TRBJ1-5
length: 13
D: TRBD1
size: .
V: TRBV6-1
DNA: TGTGCCAGCACGGACAGGGGTGATCAGCCCCAGCATTTT
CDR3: CASTDRGDQPQHF

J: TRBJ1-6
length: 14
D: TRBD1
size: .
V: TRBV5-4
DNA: TGTGCCAGCAGCGATACAGGGGTGAATTCACCCCTCCACTTT
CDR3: CASSDTGVNSPLHF

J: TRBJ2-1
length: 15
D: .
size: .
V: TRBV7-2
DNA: TGTGCCAGCAGCTCCGTAAAGAGCGACGACAATGAGCAGTTCTTC
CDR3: CASSSVKSDDNEQFF

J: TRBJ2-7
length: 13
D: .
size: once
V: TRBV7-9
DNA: TGTGCCAGCAGCTCAGGATCTTCCTACGAGCAGTACTTC
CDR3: CASSSGSSYEQYF

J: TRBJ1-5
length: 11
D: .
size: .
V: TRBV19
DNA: TGTGCCAGTAGGGGCGAACAGCCCCAGCATTTT
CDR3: CASRGEQPQHF

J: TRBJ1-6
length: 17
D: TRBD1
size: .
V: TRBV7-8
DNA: TGTGCCAGCAGCCTACTAGGACAGGGCACCTATAATTCACCCCTCCACTTT
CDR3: CASSLLGQGTYNSPLHF

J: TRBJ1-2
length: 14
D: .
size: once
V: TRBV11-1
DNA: TGTGCCAGCAGCCCCGGGGGGCTGGGTCTCGGCTACACCTTC
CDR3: CASSPGGLGLGYTF

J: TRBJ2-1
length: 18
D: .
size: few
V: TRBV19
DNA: TGTGCCAGTAGTATTACTAACGTGGGGCGGATCTCCTACAATGAGCAGTTCTTC
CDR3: CASSITNVGRISYNEQFF

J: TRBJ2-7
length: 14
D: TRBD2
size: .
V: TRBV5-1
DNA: TGCGCCAGCAGCTTGGAACTAGCGACCTACGAGCAGTACTTC
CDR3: CASSLELATYEQYF

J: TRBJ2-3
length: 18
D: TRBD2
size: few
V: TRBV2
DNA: TGTGCCAGCAGTGCGAAGGGCGGACTAGTTAGGGGAACAGATACGCAGTATTTT
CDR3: CASSAKGGLVRGTDTQYF

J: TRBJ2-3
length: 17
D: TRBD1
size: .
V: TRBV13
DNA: TGTGCCAGCAGCCCCCGCCCGGACAGGGGTCGTACAGATACGCAGTATTTT
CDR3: CASSPRPDRGRTDTQYF

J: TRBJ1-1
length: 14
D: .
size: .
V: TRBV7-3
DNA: TGTGCCAGCAGCTTAAATAGTATTGGGAGTGAAGCTTTCTTT
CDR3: CASSLNSIGSEAFF

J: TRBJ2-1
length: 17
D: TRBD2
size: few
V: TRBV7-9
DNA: TGTTCCAGCAGCCCCGAGGTAGCAGCGGGGGTCTACAATGAGCAGTTCTTC
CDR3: CSSSPEVAAGVYNEQFF

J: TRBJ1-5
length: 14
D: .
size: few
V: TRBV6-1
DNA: TGTGCCAGCAGTCTAGAGGTGAGCAATCAGCCCCAGCATTTT
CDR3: CASSLEVSNQPQHF